The rows below give T cell receptor beta chains drawn from one sample of a study of T cell repertoires in cytomegalovirus infection. TCRdb analysed the reads with MiXCR anew, one entry per CDR3 protein. The sample consists of hundreds of thousands of distinct CDR3 sequences, about a third of them appearing once. Their antigens remain unidentified. The source was cultured CD8+ T cells from PBMCs, collected from culture after CMV antigen stimulation. These receptors originate from a human donor in good health (CMV status not recorded). Some clones in this sample may be carry-over from other donors' samples. The CDR3 runs from the conserved cysteine through the conserved F or W. Fields, in order: CDR3 DNA, CDR3 protein, clone size, V gene, CDR3 length, J gene, D gene. D genes are given only for firm matches. For some rows the clone size is stated as once, few or many, or as a class when expanded; others skip it.

cdr3_nt: TGTGCCAGCAGACACGACAGGGCTGGAGATGAAAAACTGTTTTTT; cdr3_aa: CASRHDRAGDEKLFF; clone_size: many; v_call: TRBV12-3/TRBV12-4; cdr3_length: 15; j_call: TRBJ1-4; d_call: TRBD1
cdr3_nt: TGTGCCAGCGACAGCCCGACGGGCGAGCAGTACTTC; cdr3_aa: CASDSPTGEQYF; clone_size: -; v_call: TRBV12-3/TRBV12-4; cdr3_length: 12; j_call: TRBJ2-7; d_call: -
cdr3_nt: TGCAGTGCTAGAGACCCCAGGGGGGGCTATAACACTGAAGCTTTCTTT; cdr3_aa: CSARDPRGGYNTEAFF; clone_size: few; v_call: TRBV20-1; cdr3_length: 16; j_call: TRBJ1-1; d_call: TRBD1
cdr3_nt: TGTGCCAGCAGCCCTGGAGTGGGAGCCTACGAGCAGTACTTC; cdr3_aa: CASSPGVGAYEQYF; clone_size: -; v_call: TRBV4-2; cdr3_length: 14; j_call: TRBJ2-7; d_call: -
cdr3_nt: TGTGCCAGCAGTGCCCTACAGGGTCTCGACGAGCAGTACTTC; cdr3_aa: CASSALQGLDEQYF; clone_size: -; v_call: TRBV6-1; cdr3_length: 14; j_call: TRBJ2-7; d_call: -
cdr3_nt: TGTGCCAGCAGTGGCCTAGAAGCTTTCTTT; cdr3_aa: CASSGLEAFF; clone_size: few; v_call: TRBV6-1; cdr3_length: 10; j_call: TRBJ1-1; d_call: -
cdr3_nt: TGTGCCAGCAGACCCGACCAGGGCTCAGATACGCAGTATTTT; cdr3_aa: CASRPDQGSDTQYF; clone_size: -; v_call: TRBV2; cdr3_length: 14; j_call: TRBJ2-3; d_call: -
cdr3_nt: TGTGCCAGCAGTTTCGGGGATAACACCGGGGAGCTGTTTTTT; cdr3_aa: CASSFGDNTGELFF; clone_size: -; v_call: TRBV28; cdr3_length: 14; j_call: TRBJ2-2; d_call: -
cdr3_nt: TGTGCCACCTGGACCGGGGGGTCACCCCTCCACTTT; cdr3_aa: CATWTGGSPLHF; clone_size: once; v_call: TRBV10-3; cdr3_length: 12; j_call: TRBJ1-6; d_call: -
cdr3_nt: TGCAGCGTTGATAGGGACACCACTCTTGGCTACACCTTC; cdr3_aa: CSVDRDTTLGYTF; clone_size: few; v_call: TRBV29-1; cdr3_length: 13; j_call: TRBJ1-2; d_call: -
cdr3_nt: TGTGCCAGTAGTCCAACACTTCAGACAGGGTGGAACACTGAAGCTTTCTTT; cdr3_aa: CASSPTLQTGWNTEAFF; clone_size: few; v_call: TRBV19; cdr3_length: 17; j_call: TRBJ1-1; d_call: TRBD1
cdr3_nt: TGTGCCAGCAGCCAGGTCTCAGGCCATAGCAATCAGCCCCAGCATTTT; cdr3_aa: CASSQVSGHSNQPQHF; clone_size: -; v_call: TRBV4-1; cdr3_length: 16; j_call: TRBJ1-5; d_call: -
cdr3_nt: TGTGCCAGCAGTTCCTCTAGCGGGGTGGCAGATACGCAGTATTTT; cdr3_aa: CASSSSSGVADTQYF; clone_size: -; v_call: TRBV28; cdr3_length: 15; j_call: TRBJ2-3; d_call: TRBD2
cdr3_nt: TGTGCCAGCAGCTTAGTGGGTGGGGTCCCCCAAGAGACCCAGTACTTC; cdr3_aa: CASSLVGGVPQETQYF; clone_size: -; v_call: TRBV11-2; cdr3_length: 16; j_call: TRBJ2-5; d_call: -
cdr3_nt: TGTGCCAGCAGTTACTCTTTATGGCCTGCAACTAATGAAAAACTGTTTTTT; cdr3_aa: CASSYSLWPATNEKLFF; clone_size: few; v_call: TRBV6-5; cdr3_length: 17; j_call: TRBJ1-4; d_call: -
cdr3_nt: TGTGCCAGCAGTCCCGCTAAGCCCGGCTGGGGCACAGATACGCAGTATTTT; cdr3_aa: CASSPAKPGWGTDTQYF; clone_size: once; v_call: TRBV27; cdr3_length: 17; j_call: TRBJ2-3; d_call: -
cdr3_nt: TGTGCCAGCACCATTGGTAGCTCCTACAATGAGCAGTTCTTC; cdr3_aa: CASTIGSSYNEQFF; clone_size: many; v_call: TRBV12-3/TRBV12-4; cdr3_length: 14; j_call: TRBJ2-1; d_call: -
cdr3_nt: TGTGCCAGCAGCTATGAGCGGGGGACCTCTAGCACAGATACGCAGTATTTT; cdr3_aa: CASSYERGTSSTDTQYF; clone_size: -; v_call: TRBV7-2; cdr3_length: 17; j_call: TRBJ2-3; d_call: TRBD2
cdr3_nt: TGTGCCAGCAATCTTCGGGGGGGGAACACTGAAGCTTTCTTT; cdr3_aa: CASNLRGGNTEAFF; clone_size: -; v_call: TRBV27; cdr3_length: 14; j_call: TRBJ1-1; d_call: -
cdr3_nt: TGTGCCACCAGTGATGTGGACAGGGCCTATGGCTACACCTTC; cdr3_aa: CATSDVDRAYGYTF; clone_size: -; v_call: TRBV24-1; cdr3_length: 14; j_call: TRBJ1-2; d_call: TRBD1
cdr3_nt: TGTGCCAGTAGTATCATTGGAAGTTATACTGAAGCTTTCTTT; cdr3_aa: CASSIIGSYTEAFF; clone_size: few; v_call: TRBV19; cdr3_length: 14; j_call: TRBJ1-1; d_call: -
cdr3_nt: TGTGCCAGCAGTCCCCCCGGGCACCCGCAGTTCTTC; cdr3_aa: CASSPPGHPQFF; clone_size: many; v_call: TRBV6-1; cdr3_length: 12; j_call: TRBJ2-1; d_call: -
cdr3_nt: TGTGCCATCAGTGACCCGGACAGGGGTGACCAGCCCCAGCATTTT; cdr3_aa: CAISDPDRGDQPQHF; clone_size: -; v_call: TRBV10-3; cdr3_length: 15; j_call: TRBJ1-5; d_call: TRBD1
cdr3_nt: TGTGCCAGCAGTTTGAACGCGGGGGTCGGTGTCACCGGGGAGCTGTTTTTT; cdr3_aa: CASSLNAGVGVTGELFF; clone_size: -; v_call: TRBV28; cdr3_length: 17; j_call: TRBJ2-2; d_call: TRBD2
cdr3_nt: TGCGCCAGCAGCTTGGAACCAGGGGGGTCACCCCTCCACTTT; cdr3_aa: CASSLEPGGSPLHF; clone_size: once; v_call: TRBV5-1; cdr3_length: 14; j_call: TRBJ1-6; d_call: TRBD1
cdr3_nt: TGTGCCAGCAGCTTAGTCCACAGGGCAACTAATGAAAAACTGTTTTTT; cdr3_aa: CASSLVHRATNEKLFF; clone_size: many; v_call: TRBV7-6; cdr3_length: 16; j_call: TRBJ1-4; d_call: -
cdr3_nt: TGTGCCACCAGTGATTCCGCTAAGGACCAAGAGACCCAGTACTTC; cdr3_aa: CATSDSAKDQETQYF; clone_size: -; v_call: TRBV24-1; cdr3_length: 15; j_call: TRBJ2-5; d_call: -
cdr3_nt: TGCGCCAGCAGTGACCCGGGACAGATGAGCAATCAGCCCCAGCATTTT; cdr3_aa: CASSDPGQMSNQPQHF; clone_size: few; v_call: TRBV10-2; cdr3_length: 16; j_call: TRBJ1-5; d_call: TRBD1
cdr3_nt: TGTGCCAGCAGCTTAACCATGGGACAGGGGCGCTACGAGCAGTACTTC; cdr3_aa: CASSLTMGQGRYEQYF; clone_size: -; v_call: TRBV7-6; cdr3_length: 16; j_call: TRBJ2-7; d_call: TRBD1
cdr3_nt: TGTGCCAGTAGTATAGACTCTCGGCAGGGTGAGACCCAGTACTTC; cdr3_aa: CASSIDSRQGETQYF; clone_size: -; v_call: TRBV19; cdr3_length: 15; j_call: TRBJ2-5; d_call: -
cdr3_nt: TGTGCCAGCAGCTTATGGCAGGGGGAATTTAACACTGAAGCTTTCTTT; cdr3_aa: CASSLWQGEFNTEAFF; clone_size: -; v_call: TRBV13; cdr3_length: 16; j_call: TRBJ1-1; d_call: TRBD1
cdr3_nt: TGTGCCAGCATCTCAGGCACGCAGTATTTT; cdr3_aa: CASISGTQYF; clone_size: many; v_call: TRBV7-9; cdr3_length: 10; j_call: TRBJ2-3; d_call: -
cdr3_nt: TGTGCCAGCAGCCAGGGGGGGGCAAGGCAGTCCCAGCATTTT; cdr3_aa: CASSQGGARQSQHF; clone_size: once; v_call: TRBV7-9; cdr3_length: 14; j_call: TRBJ1-5; d_call: TRBD1
cdr3_nt: TGTGCCAGCAGCCCCTCGGGCGGGGGAATAAATACGCAGTATTTT; cdr3_aa: CASSPSGGGINTQYF; clone_size: few; v_call: TRBV7-3; cdr3_length: 15; j_call: TRBJ2-3; d_call: TRBD2
cdr3_nt: TGTGCCAGCAGCTTCCACGGGGGGAACTCCTACGAGCAGTACTTC; cdr3_aa: CASSFHGGNSYEQYF; clone_size: many; v_call: TRBV7-9; cdr3_length: 15; j_call: TRBJ2-7; d_call: TRBD2
cdr3_nt: TGTGCCAGCAGCGGCGGGACACCCAATGAGCAGTTCTTC; cdr3_aa: CASSGGTPNEQFF; clone_size: -; v_call: TRBV9; cdr3_length: 13; j_call: TRBJ2-1; d_call: -
cdr3_nt: TGTGCCAGCAGCGCCCAAAGCGGCGGGGGGGCCAAGGAGACCCAGTACTTC; cdr3_aa: CASSAQSGGGAKETQYF; clone_size: -; v_call: TRBV9; cdr3_length: 17; j_call: TRBJ2-5; d_call: TRBD2
cdr3_nt: TGTGCCAGCACCTCGGGCAGGGTGACCTACAATGAGCAGTTCTTC; cdr3_aa: CASTSGRVTYNEQFF; clone_size: -; v_call: TRBV6-2/TRBV6-3; cdr3_length: 15; j_call: TRBJ2-1; d_call: -
cdr3_nt: TGCGCCAGCAGCCAAGTGTCCAGCGGGGGGCGAACCGGGGAGCTGTTTTTT; cdr3_aa: CASSQVSSGGRTGELFF; clone_size: -; v_call: TRBV4-1; cdr3_length: 17; j_call: TRBJ2-2; d_call: TRBD2
cdr3_nt: TGTGCCAGCAGCGTTGAGGACAGGAACACTGAAGCTTTCTTT; cdr3_aa: CASSVEDRNTEAFF; clone_size: few; v_call: TRBV9; cdr3_length: 14; j_call: TRBJ1-1; d_call: -
cdr3_nt: TGTGCCAGCAGTTACGACGACCGGGGAAACGACGAGCAGTACTTC; cdr3_aa: CASSYDDRGNDEQYF; clone_size: many; v_call: TRBV6-5; cdr3_length: 15; j_call: TRBJ2-7; d_call: -
cdr3_nt: TGTGCCAGCAGTCCCAGACAGATCCCCTCTGGAAACACCATATATTTT; cdr3_aa: CASSPRQIPSGNTIYF; clone_size: -; v_call: TRBV28; cdr3_length: 16; j_call: TRBJ1-3; d_call: -
cdr3_nt: TGCGCCAGCAGCCAATCGGAGCCGACTTTCAAGCGGGACTATGGCTACACCTTC; cdr3_aa: CASSQSEPTFKRDYGYTF; clone_size: -; v_call: TRBV4-1; cdr3_length: 18; j_call: TRBJ1-2; d_call: -
cdr3_nt: TGTGCCAGCAGTTACGACAGACGGAACGGCTACACCTTC; cdr3_aa: CASSYDRRNGYTF; clone_size: many; v_call: TRBV6-5; cdr3_length: 13; j_call: TRBJ1-2; d_call: -